This T cell receptor beta chain derives from a study of response to subunit inactivated influenza vaccine. General study findings and limits: Few additional T cells are recruited per seasonal influenza vaccination, authors suggested.

The CDR3 is 14 amino acids. Between the trimmed V and J ends, which lost 0 bases and 4 bases, there was a span of 10 bases. CDR1 and CDR2 from the germline V gene are DFQATT and SNEGSKA (reference sequence). Concerning this clonotype itself: What it recognizes is unknown.

MiXCR was run by TCRdb on the RT-PCR reads, yielding one entry per CDR3 protein. The sample contains 500,000 to 550,000 distinct CDR3 sequences, more than 7% of which appear only once. The genes are TRBV20-1 and TRBJ2-1; D not certain. The input for sequencing was PBMCs from blood, taken roughly 24 months after vaccination. The TCR was taken from a man aged 50 to 69 who received an inactivated influenza vaccine. The CDR3 DNA sequence: TGCAGTGCTAGAGACTCCTCAATGTACAATGAGCAGTTCTTC. Translated: CSARDSSMYNEQFF.